This T cell receptor beta chain was found in a study of cytomegalovirus exposure and HLA in healthy donors. Broader study findings: The study listed 150 to 200 cytomegalovirus-associated TCR beta chains.

The PCR had 60 Vbeta and 13 Jbeta primers. Here immunoSEQ multiplex PCR was the method, and the copy in TCRdb shows in-frame clones only, minus some. Of approximately 150,000 clones listed, approximately 84% are singletons. CDR3 length: 13 residues. V was clipped by 4 bases and J by 3 bases, with 11 bases between them. Looked up from germline, CDR1 is SGDLS and CDR2 is YYNGEE. For this clone: Its antigen is undetermined.

The gene calls are TRBV9 and TRBJ2-7, with D unclear. The origin of this receptor is a middle-aged woman in good health and CMV-seronegative. The sequenced sample consisted of PBMCs. CDR3 sequence: CASSPDILYEQYF. CDR3 coding DNA: TGTGCCAGCAGCCCCGACATCCTCTACGAGCAGTACTTC.